The entry that follows covers one T cell receptor (beta chain) sequence. This sample stems from a study of blood T cell repertoires in COVID-19. Study summary: T cells, B-cell-depleted T cells, or PBMCs supplied cDNA or gDNA.

Germline assignment: CDR1 SGHNT and CDR2 YYREEE (reference sequence). CDR3 length: 14 residues. The V gene lost 4 bases and the J gene lost 4 bases, with 15 bases spanning the gap. Sequencing was performed with immunoSEQ multiplex PCR; in TCRdb, only in-frame clones are kept and a portion is missing. The sample consists of approximately 150,000 clones, roughly 90% of them appearing once. V and J are TRBV5-4 and TRBJ2-7, with a weak D call TRBD1 (5 bases). The clonotype originates from a man in his 60s with active or convalescent COVID-19. Sample: peripheral blood. The CDR3 here is CASSQGGQEYEQYF. CDR3 in DNA: TGTGCCAGCAGCCAGGGTGGGCAGGAGTACGAGCAGTACTTC.